These 27 T cell receptor beta chains were all obtained from the same sample, sequenced in a study of blood T cell repertoires in COVID-19. Profiling relied on immunoSEQ multiplex PCR, and the TCRdb table lists in-frame clones only, not all of them. The sample has hundreds of thousands of clones; 85% are singletons. The sample was PBMCs or T cells enriched from blood (not recorded which). The receptors originated from a woman in her twenties or thirties who had been exposed to COVID-19.

In DNA form, the CDR3 reads TGTGCCAGCAGTGGCCTTAACTATGGCTACACCTTC. It is translated as CASSGLNYGYTF. The V gene is TRBV28, the J gene TRBJ1-2; D not resolved. The V and J ends lost 5 bases and 1 base respectively, with 5 bases between them. CDR1 is MDHEN and CDR2 is SYDVKM in the germline V gene. This CDR3 has 12 amino acids.

The V call is TRBV28, the J call TRBJ2-1, with 11 bases lining up with TRBD2. The CDR3 length is 15 residues. Germline V gene lookup returns CDR1 MDHEN and CDR2 SYDVKM. Germline trimming cut 10 bases from V and 4 bases from J; bases unmatched to any gene: 9. The CDR3 loop reads CATFPSGRIYNEQFF. The DNA for the CDR3 is TGTGCCACCTTCCCTAGCGGGAGGATTTACAATGAGCAGTTCTTC.

The chain uses TRBV18 and TRBJ2-7; 7 positions match TRBD2. Trimming cost V 3 bases and J 7 bases; bases outside gene matches: 0. The germline V gene has CDR1 KGHSH and CDR2 LQKENI. This CDR3 has 11 residues. CDR3 DNA sequence: TGTGCCAGCTCACCGGGAGGGGAGCAGTACTTC. Protein product: CASSPGGEQYF.

The genes are TRBV2 and TRBJ2-7; a possible D gene is TRBD1 (5 bases). Trimming left V 4 bases short and J 7 bases short, with 11 bases between. Looked up from germline, CDR1 is SNHLY and CDR2 is FYNNEI. The CDR3 runs to 12 residues. In nucleotides, the CDR3 is TGTGCCAGCAGTGGGACGGCAGGGGAGCAGTACTTC. Its translation is CASSGTAGEQYF.

The chain links TRBV10-3 to TRBJ2-7; 8 bases agree with TRBD1. V shed 7 bases and J 3 bases; nucleotides not matched to a gene: 8. The CDR3 has 14 amino acids. Per germline, CDR1 ENHRY and CDR2 SYGVKD. The CDR3 spells CAITSGQGGYEQYF. The CDR3, as DNA: TGTGCCATCACCTCCGGACAGGGAGGCTACGAGCAGTACTTC.

V is TRBV4-3 and J is TRBJ1-2; D gene uncertain. The V gene lost 2 bases and the J gene lost 0 bases, with 13 bases spanning the gap. Germline V gene sequence: CDR1 LGHNA, CDR2 YSLEER. This CDR3 contains 16 residues. CDR3 nucleotide sequence: TGCGCCAGCAGCCAAAAAACACAGAATCCTAACTATGGCTACACCTTC. Encoded protein: CASSQKTQNPNYGYTF.

The chain combines TRBV27 with TRBJ1-5, with D possibly being TRBD1 (5 bases). V lost 0 bases, J lost 5 bases, and 17 bases lay in between. The CDR3 is 17 residues long. Germline lookup yields CDR1 MNHEY and CDR2 SMNVEV (reference sequence). The CDR3 sequence is CASSLSTGGGFDQPQHF. The CDR3 DNA follows: TGTGCCAGCAGTTTATCTACTGGCGGGGGTTTCGATCAGCCCCAGCATTTT.

The chain couples TRBV3-1 (or the pseudogene TRBV3-2) to TRBJ1-2; 8 bases line up with TRBD1. There are 18 residues in the CDR3. V lost 2 bases, J lost 1 base, and 12 bases stayed unmatched. The V gene's germline CDR1 is LGHDT and CDR2 YNNKEL (reference sequence). This chain's CDR3 is CASSQLGQGARDNYGYTF. CDR3 sequence (DNA): TGTGCCAGCAGCCAACTTGGACAGGGCGCCCGAGATAACTATGGCTACACCTTC.

Written as DNA, the CDR3 is TGTGCCAGTAGTATAAAAGGGACAGCCCACGGGGGCTACACCTTC. Residues: CASSIKGTAHGGYTF. V usage is TRBV19 and J usage is TRBJ1-2; 7 bases map to TRBD1. J gave up 8 bases and V 2 bases, and 11 bases lay outside the gene matches. CDR1 is LNHDA, CDR2 SQIVND, per germline (reference sequence). This CDR3 contains 15 residues.

The rearrangement links TRBV27 to TRBJ1-2; TRBD1 matches 8 bases. V lost 5 bases, J lost 10 bases, and 6 bases stayed unmatched. The CDR3 is 12 amino acids. Germline values: CDR1 MNHEY, CDR2 SMNVEV (reference sequence). The CDR3: CASSPTGAPYTF. DNA for the CDR3: TGTGCCAGCAGTCCGACAGGGGCTCCCTACACCTTC.

The chain is built from TRBV4-3 and TRBJ2-1; D is possibly TRBD2 (5 bases). CDR1 LGHNA and CDR2 YSLEER come from the germline V gene. The V end lost 0 bases, the J end lost 0 bases, and 9 bases lay between the germline ends. The CDR3 spans 16 residues. The CDR3 sequence is CASSQDRESSYNEQFF. For the CDR3, the DNA is TGCGCCAGCAGCCAAGATCGGGAAAGCTCCTACAATGAGCAGTTCTTC.

The rearrangement joins TRBV6-2 or TRBV6-3 to TRBJ2-5; no clear D. Germline V gives CDR1 MNHEY, CDR2 SVGEGT. V gave up 0 bases and J gave up 7 bases, with 18 bases separating them. There are 16 residues in the CDR3. The CDR3 region has the DNA TGTGCCAGCAGTTACTCAGACTCCCTTGCACGAGGGACCCAGTACTTC. This encodes CASSYSDSLARGTQYF.

The chain combines TRBV19 with TRBJ2-7, with D possibly being TRBD2 (5 bases). This CDR3 comprises 13 residues. V was clipped by 3 bases and J by 3 bases, with 9 bases between them. The germline V gene has CDR1 LNHDA and CDR2 SQIVND (reference sequence). Here the CDR3 reads CASSIGSDYEQYF. DNA of the CDR3: TGTGCCAGTAGTATCGGTAGCGACTACGAGCAGTACTTC. The whole variable domain, filled in from reference TRBV19 and TRBJ2-7, reads DGGITQSPKYLFRKEGQNVTLSCEQNLNHDAMYWYRQDPGQGLRLIYYSQIVNDFQKGDIAEGYSVSREKKESFPLTVTSAQKNPTAFYLCASSIGSDYEQYFGPGTRLTVT.

The chain combines TRBV5-4 with TRBJ2-7, with 8 nucleotides matching TRBD1. Germline assignment: CDR1 SGHNT and CDR2 YYREEE (reference sequence). Germline trimming cut 5 bases from V and 3 bases from J; bases unmatched to any gene: 4. The CDR3 is 13 amino acids. The CDR3 spells CASSRDRNYEQYF. The DNA of the CDR3 is TGTGCCAGCAGTCGGGACAGGAACTACGAGCAGTACTTC.

This clone was observed a handful of times. The chain combines TRBV5-1 with TRBJ2-2; 10 bases map to TRBD1. V shed 1 base, J shed 3 bases, and the junction held 3 bases outside the gene matches. Germline-derived CDR1 and CDR2 are SGHRS and YFSETQ. The CDR3 has 16 amino acids. DNA of the CDR3: TGCGCCAGCAGCTTGAGGGACAGGGGCGACACCGGGGAGCTGTTTTTT. Translation gives CASSLRDRGDTGELFF.

This clone was counted once. The rearrangement links TRBV12-3 or TRBV12-4 to TRBJ1-2; no reliable D call. The CDR3 has 11 residues. Trimming shortened V by 6 bases and J by 6 bases, and 8 bases separated the two germline ends. The CDR3 sequence is CASRGRDGYTF. The CDR3 nucleotides read TGTGCCAGCAGGGGTCGGGATGGCTACACCTTC.

This clone was seen only a few times. The chain recombines TRBV12-5 with TRBJ1-1; D is perhaps TRBD1 (6 bases). With 5 bases removed from V and 5 bases from J, the gap between germline ends came to 15 bases. Germline V CDR1 and CDR2: LGHNT, FRNRAP. CDR3 length: 14 residues. As DNA, the CDR3 is TGTGCTAGTGGTCAGACAGGAGTTGGTACTGAAGCTTTCTTT. Translating gives CASGQTGVGTEAFF.

The V and J genes are TRBV7-9 and TRBJ1-2; 7 bases are shared with TRBD1. Germline CDR1 SEHNR, CDR2 FQNEAQ (reference sequence). The CDR3 has 13 residues. V shed 1 base, J shed 10 bases, and the junction held 6 bases outside the gene matches. The CDR3 region is CASSLVGGPVYTF. Written as DNA, the CDR3 is TGTGCCAGCAGCTTAGTAGGGGGCCCTGTCTACACCTTC.

This clone was observed a single time. This chain joins TRBV24-1 and TRBJ2-1; no firm D call. Trimming took 0 bases from V and 2 from J, leaving 4 bases between them. This CDR3 contains 14 residues. Germline CDR1 is KGHDR and CDR2 is SFDVKD. DNA of the CDR3: TGTGCCACCAGTGATTTGAGCCCCTACAATGAGCAGTTCTTC. Translating gives CATSDLSPYNEQFF.

The rearrangement uses TRBV4-3 and TRBJ2-5, with 12 nucleotides matching TRBD1. CDR1 is LGHNA, CDR2 YSLEER, per germline. The V segment lost 0 bases and the J segment 4 bases; nucleotides outside the gene matches: 3. The CDR3 extends over 16 amino acids. CDR3 protein: CASSQERGQGAETQYF. CDR3 DNA sequence: TGCGCCAGCAGCCAAGAAAGGGGACAGGGGGCAGAGACCCAGTACTTC.

The CDR3 DNA is TGTGCCAGCAAGGCAACTAGCGGGAGGTACGAGCAGTACTTC. It specifies CASKATSGRYEQYF. The V gene is TRBV28, the J gene TRBJ2-7; 12 positions agree with TRBD2. After removal of 7 bases from V and 4 bases from J, the junction contained 5 bases not matched to a gene. This CDR3 region has 14 residues. Germline lookup yields CDR1 MDHEN and CDR2 SYDVKM.

The V gene is TRBV30, the J gene TRBJ1-1, with D perhaps TRBD1 (6 bases). The V end lost 4 bases, the J end lost 0 bases, and 6 bases lay between the germline ends. Germline assignment: CDR1 GTSNPN and CDR2 SVGIG (reference sequence). This CDR3 region has 12 residues. The CDR3 DNA is TGTGCCTGGACAGGGGTGAACACTGAAGCTTTCTTT. Amino acids: CAWTGVNTEAFF.

This clone was recorded once. The chain couples TRBV28 to TRBJ1-2; 12 nucleotides line up with TRBD1. CDR1 is MDHEN, CDR2 SYDVKM, per germline. The CDR3 spans 14 residues. With 5 bases clipped from V and 7 bases from J, the junction kept 5 bases outside the gene matches. For the CDR3, the DNA is TGTGCCAGCAGTACTCCGGGACAGGGGGCTGGCTACACCTTC. This gives the protein CASSTPGQGAGYTF.

The V call is TRBV2, the J call TRBJ2-1; 8 positions match TRBD2. V shed 3 bases, J shed 0 bases, and the junction held 7 bases outside the gene matches. CDR3 length equals 17 residues. Germline lookup yields CDR1 SNHLY and CDR2 FYNNEI. The CDR3: CASSETGAGGSYNEQFF. CDR3 in DNA: TGTGCCAGCAGTGAGACCGGCGCGGGAGGCTCCTACAATGAGCAGTTCTTC.

The chain is built from TRBV7-9 and TRBJ1-6; D gene ambiguous. The CDR3 extends over 13 amino acids. Looked up from germline, CDR1 is SEHNR and CDR2 is FQNEAQ (reference sequence). Deletions cut 7 bases from V and 8 bases from J, with 12 bases between. As DNA, the CDR3 is TGTGCCAGCATGGCGGGTATTCATTCACCCCTCCACTTT. Translated, it gives CASMAGIHSPLHF. Variable domain in full (rest from reference TRBV7-9 and TRBJ1-6): DTGVSQNPRHKITKRGQNVTFRCDPISEHNRLYWYRQTLGQGPEFLTYFQNEAQLEKSRLLSDRFSAERPKGSFSTLEIQRTEQGDSAMYLCASMAGIHSPLHFGNGTRLTVT.

The chain couples TRBV7-8 to TRBJ1-1; D is perhaps TRBD1 (5 bases). CDR1 and CDR2 (germline): SGHVS, FQNEAQ. V lost 5 bases to trimming and J lost 4 bases, with 14 bases between them. There are 14 residues in the CDR3. As DNA, the CDR3 is TGTGCCAGCAGCCCGCAGGGCTTGGGCACTGAAGCTTTCTTT. Its protein product is CASSPQGLGTEAFF.

The chain uses TRBV19 and TRBJ1-5; TRBD1 might be the D (5 bases). Trimming stripped 3 bases from V and 4 bases from J, with 13 bases between. The CDR3 extends over 15 amino acids. Per the germline V gene, CDR1 is LNHDA and CDR2 is SQIVND (reference sequence). The CDR3 DNA follows: TGTGCCAGTAGTATCGGGCAGGGCGCTAATCAGCCCCAGCATTTT. Its translation: CASSIGQGANQPQHF.